These T cell receptor beta chains were read from a single sample in a study of chemoradiotherapy in HPV16-positive cancers. The method was immunoSEQ multiplex PCR; TCRdb's version includes in-frame clones alone and lacks a portion of them. The sample records thousands of clones, roughly 82% being singletons. The starting material was tumor tissue, obtained from a patient who underwent chemoradiotherapy. Receptor source: a human donor with HPV-associated anogenital cancer. CDR3s include the opening cysteine and the closing phenylalanine or tryptophan. The order of the fields is J gene, V gene, CDR3 length, clone size, D gene, CDR3 DNA, CDR3 protein. D genes are given only for firm matches. The size field is filled for only some rows; it gives once, few, many or a size class.

J gene: TRBJ1-2
V gene: TRBV30
CDR3 length: 16
clone size: once
D gene: TRBD1
CDR3 DNA: TGTGCCTGGAGTGTACGGGACAGGGGGCTTAACTATGGCTACACCTTC
CDR3 protein: CAWSVRDRGLNYGYTF

J gene: TRBJ2-7
V gene: TRBV10-2
CDR3 length: 11
clone size: -
D gene: TRBD2
CDR3 DNA: TGCGCCACGGGGAGGGGCTACGAGCAGTACTTC
CDR3 protein: CATGRGYEQYF

J gene: TRBJ1-3
V gene: TRBV30
CDR3 length: 13
clone size: -
D gene: -
CDR3 DNA: TGTGCCTGGAGTCCAGGAGTTCTGAACACCATATATTTT
CDR3 protein: CAWSPGVLNTIYF

J gene: TRBJ2-3
V gene: TRBV7-9
CDR3 length: 15
clone size: -
D gene: -
CDR3 DNA: TGTGCCAGCAGCCTGCCTGGGGTTAGCACAGATACGCAGTATTTT
CDR3 protein: CASSLPGVSTDTQYF

J gene: TRBJ1-1
V gene: TRBV6-1
CDR3 length: 17
clone size: -
D gene: -
CDR3 DNA: TGTGCCAGCAGTGAAGCGGTGGGGGGAGGGGTGAACACTGAAGCTTTCTTT
CDR3 protein: CASSEAVGGGVNTEAFF

J gene: TRBJ1-2
V gene: TRBV5-4
CDR3 length: 14
clone size: -
D gene: TRBD1
CDR3 DNA: TGTGCCAGCAGCAAGATGGACAGGGGTGTTGGCTACACCTTC
CDR3 protein: CASSKMDRGVGYTF

J gene: TRBJ2-5
V gene: TRBV6-6
CDR3 length: 14
clone size: once
D gene: -
CDR3 DNA: TGTGCCTCCCCCCATGGAGCAGGGAGAGAGACCCAGTACTTC
CDR3 protein: CASPHGAGRETQYF

J gene: TRBJ2-4
V gene: TRBV15
CDR3 length: 17
clone size: -
D gene: -
CDR3 DNA: TGTGCCACGGGAGTGGGGCAGGGTTGGGGGCCCAAAAACATTCAGTACTTC
CDR3 protein: CATGVGQGWGPKNIQYF

J gene: TRBJ2-1
V gene: TRBV30
CDR3 length: 14
clone size: -
D gene: -
CDR3 DNA: TGTGCCTGGAGCGGGGATTCCTCCTACAATGAGCAGTTCTTC
CDR3 protein: CAWSGDSSYNEQFF

J gene: TRBJ1-4
V gene: TRBV18
CDR3 length: 18
clone size: -
D gene: TRBD1
CDR3 DNA: TGTGCCAGCTCACCCCTACAGGGGCCCCCCCCAACTAATGAAAAACTGTTTTTT
CDR3 protein: CASSPLQGPPPTNEKLFF

J gene: TRBJ1-5
V gene: TRBV6-1
CDR3 length: 15
clone size: -
D gene: -
CDR3 DNA: TGTGCCAGCAGTGCCACACCCTATAGCAATCAGCCCCAGCATTTT
CDR3 protein: CASSATPYSNQPQHF

J gene: TRBJ1-5
V gene: TRBV10-3
CDR3 length: 14
clone size: once
D gene: -
CDR3 DNA: TGTGCCATCAGTGATATCGCGATTCATCAGCCCCAGCATTTT
CDR3 protein: CAISDIAIHQPQHF

J gene: TRBJ2-3
V gene: TRBV30
CDR3 length: 13
clone size: few
D gene: -
CDR3 DNA: TGTGCCTGGAGGCGGAAGGACACAGATACGCAGTATTTT
CDR3 protein: CAWRRKDTDTQYF

J gene: TRBJ2-7
V gene: TRBV11-3
CDR3 length: 18
clone size: -
D gene: TRBD2
CDR3 DNA: TGTGCCAGCAGCTCCCCTGTGATGGGGACTAGCGGTACCTACGAGCAGTACTTC
CDR3 protein: CASSSPVMGTSGTYEQYF

J gene: TRBJ2-7
V gene: TRBV4-2
CDR3 length: 15
clone size: few
D gene: -
CDR3 DNA: TGTGCCAGCAGCCAAGAACGCGGAAACTCCTACGAGCAGTACTTC
CDR3 protein: CASSQERGNSYEQYF

J gene: TRBJ2-1
V gene: TRBV19
CDR3 length: 9
clone size: few
D gene: -
CDR3 DNA: TGTGCCAAGGCACAGAAAGGGTTCTTC
CDR3 protein: CAKAQKGFF

J gene: TRBJ2-3
V gene: TRBV7-8
CDR3 length: 14
clone size: -
D gene: -
CDR3 DNA: TGTGCCAGCACCATCGGGACCAGCACAGATACGCAGTATTTT
CDR3 protein: CASTIGTSTDTQYF

J gene: TRBJ2-6
V gene: TRBV7-9
CDR3 length: 19
clone size: -
D gene: TRBD2
CDR3 DNA: TGTGCCAGCAGCTTATCCGCTTTAGCGGGAGCATCTGGGGCCAACGTCCTGACTTTC
CDR3 protein: CASSLSALAGASGANVLTF

J gene: TRBJ2-7
V gene: TRBV6-1
CDR3 length: 18
clone size: -
D gene: TRBD2
CDR3 DNA: TGTGCCAGCAGTGACAGGATTCCGGGACTAGCGGTCGCCTACGAGCAGTACTTC
CDR3 protein: CASSDRIPGLAVAYEQYF

J gene: TRBJ1-2
V gene: TRBV5-4
CDR3 length: 13
clone size: -
D gene: -
CDR3 DNA: TGTGCCAGCAGCTTGCTGGGGGGGCATGGCTACACCTTC
CDR3 protein: CASSLLGGHGYTF

J gene: TRBJ1-6
V gene: TRBV6-1
CDR3 length: 15
clone size: once
D gene: TRBD1
CDR3 DNA: TGTGCCAGCACCGTCAGAAGGGACAGCGTTTCCACCCTCCACTTT
CDR3 protein: CASTVRRDSVSTLHF

J gene: TRBJ2-5
V gene: TRBV28
CDR3 length: 18
clone size: -
D gene: -
CDR3 DNA: TGTGCCAGCAGTTTATTCCCTACCGGGGGAATCCTTCAAGAGACCCAGTACTTC
CDR3 protein: CASSLFPTGGILQETQYF

J gene: TRBJ2-1
V gene: TRBV6-5
CDR3 length: 16
clone size: few
D gene: TRBD1
CDR3 DNA: TGTGCCAGCAGTTCCACAGGACAGGTCTCCTACAATGAGCAGTTCTTC
CDR3 protein: CASSSTGQVSYNEQFF

J gene: TRBJ2-1
V gene: TRBV9
CDR3 length: 16
clone size: -
D gene: -
CDR3 DNA: TGTGCCAGCAGCCCGAGGACGATGAGAGCTTACAATGAGCAGTTCTTC
CDR3 protein: CASSPRTMRAYNEQFF

J gene: TRBJ2-7
V gene: TRBV2
CDR3 length: 10
clone size: -
D gene: -
CDR3 DNA: TGTGCCAGCACGGCGCTCGAGCAGTACTTC
CDR3 protein: CASTALEQYF

J gene: TRBJ2-4
V gene: TRBV29-1
CDR3 length: 14
clone size: few
D gene: -
CDR3 DNA: TGCAGCGTTGCACAGAAACTAGCCAAAAACATTCAGTACTTC
CDR3 protein: CSVAQKLAKNIQYF

J gene: TRBJ1-4
V gene: TRBV7-9
CDR3 length: 14
clone size: few
D gene: -
CDR3 DNA: TGTGCCAGCAGCTTAGTCGTCGCTAATGAAAAACTGTTTTTT
CDR3 protein: CASSLVVANEKLFF

J gene: TRBJ1-5
V gene: TRBV19
CDR3 length: 15
clone size: -
D gene: -
CDR3 DNA: TGTGCCAGTAGTATAGCCGGGTCTTTTTATCGGCCCCAGCATTTT
CDR3 protein: CASSIAGSFYRPQHF

J gene: TRBJ2-7
V gene: TRBV7-9
CDR3 length: 14
clone size: -
D gene: -
CDR3 DNA: TGTGCCAGCAGCTTAGAAGGAATCTCCTACGAGCAGTACTTC
CDR3 protein: CASSLEGISYEQYF

J gene: TRBJ2-7
V gene: TRBV18
CDR3 length: 15
clone size: -
D gene: -
CDR3 DNA: TGTGCCAGCTCACTATCTCCGACAGGCTGGGGAACGCAGTACTTC
CDR3 protein: CASSLSPTGWGTQYF

J gene: TRBJ1-5
V gene: TRBV14
CDR3 length: 13
clone size: once
D gene: -
CDR3 DNA: TGTGCCAGCAGCCAAGATCCGAATCAGCCCCAGCATTTT
CDR3 protein: CASSQDPNQPQHF

J gene: TRBJ1-5
V gene: TRBV2
CDR3 length: 13
clone size: -
D gene: -
CDR3 DNA: TGTGCCAGCACTCGACGGGGGGATCAGCCCCAGCATTTT
CDR3 protein: CASTRRGDQPQHF

J gene: TRBJ2-5
V gene: TRBV5-4
CDR3 length: 15
clone size: -
D gene: TRBD2
CDR3 DNA: TGTGCCAGCAGCCCCGGACTAGAACACCAAGAGACCCAGTACTTC
CDR3 protein: CASSPGLEHQETQYF

J gene: TRBJ1-4
V gene: TRBV6-1
CDR3 length: 16
clone size: -
D gene: -
CDR3 DNA: TGTGCCAGCAGTGATGCCGGGACACTAAGTAGTGAAAAACTGTTTTTT
CDR3 protein: CASSDAGTLSSEKLFF

J gene: TRBJ2-5
V gene: TRBV19
CDR3 length: 12
clone size: once
D gene: TRBD2
CDR3 DNA: TGTGCCAGTAGTAGCGGGAGAGAGACCCAGTACTTC
CDR3 protein: CASSSGRETQYF

J gene: TRBJ1-2
V gene: TRBV30
CDR3 length: 13
clone size: -
D gene: -
CDR3 DNA: TGTGCCTGGAGTGTAGAGCCTATCTATGGCTACACCTTC
CDR3 protein: CAWSVEPIYGYTF

J gene: TRBJ2-2
V gene: TRBV6-1
CDR3 length: 15
clone size: -
D gene: -
CDR3 DNA: TGTGCCAGCAGTGAAGTGGGACTGAACACCGGGGAGCTGTTTTTT
CDR3 protein: CASSEVGLNTGELFF

J gene: TRBJ2-3
V gene: TRBV9
CDR3 length: 15
clone size: once
D gene: TRBD2
CDR3 DNA: TGTGCCAGCAGCACCGGACTAGCGGCCACAGATACGCAGTATTTT
CDR3 protein: CASSTGLAATDTQYF

J gene: TRBJ1-1
V gene: TRBV21-1
CDR3 length: 14
clone size: -
D gene: -
CDR3 DNA: TGTGCCAGCACTAGTGACAGAGGGTACACTGAAGCTTTCTTT
CDR3 protein: CASTSDRGYTEAFF

J gene: TRBJ1-1
V gene: TRBV11-2
CDR3 length: 13
clone size: -
D gene: -
CDR3 DNA: TGTGCCAGCAGCTTAGACAGGGAAAATGAAGCTTTCTTT
CDR3 protein: CASSLDRENEAFF

J gene: TRBJ2-5
V gene: TRBV5-5
CDR3 length: 14
clone size: once
D gene: TRBD1
CDR3 DNA: TGTGCCAGCAGCCGGGGACAGGGTAGCGAGACCCAGTACTTC
CDR3 protein: CASSRGQGSETQYF

J gene: TRBJ2-5
V gene: TRBV10-1
CDR3 length: 15
clone size: -
D gene: -
CDR3 DNA: TGCGCCAGCAGTGAGCCCGGGGTGGCTCTGGAGACCCAGTACTTC
CDR3 protein: CASSEPGVALETQYF

J gene: TRBJ1-2
V gene: TRBV27
CDR3 length: 14
clone size: once
D gene: -
CDR3 DNA: TGTGCCAGCAGTTTAGACGTGAGGAACTATGGCTACACCTTC
CDR3 protein: CASSLDVRNYGYTF

J gene: TRBJ1-2
V gene: TRBV28
CDR3 length: 13
clone size: once
D gene: -
CDR3 DNA: TGTGCCAGCAGGGCCCCGGGAAACTATGGCTACACCTTC
CDR3 protein: CASRAPGNYGYTF

J gene: TRBJ2-3
V gene: TRBV9
CDR3 length: 14
clone size: -
D gene: -
CDR3 DNA: TGTGCCAGCAGCGTAGCTGGTACCCCGGGGACGCAGTATTTT
CDR3 protein: CASSVAGTPGTQYF

J gene: TRBJ1-2
V gene: TRBV5-4
CDR3 length: 13
clone size: -
D gene: -
CDR3 DNA: TGTGCCAGCAGCCCCGACGGCAGCTATGGCTACACCTTC
CDR3 protein: CASSPDGSYGYTF

J gene: TRBJ1-1
V gene: TRBV30
CDR3 length: 13
clone size: -
D gene: -
CDR3 DNA: TGTGCCTGGAGTGTCTCGGGGGGGACTGAAGCTTTCTTT
CDR3 protein: CAWSVSGGTEAFF

J gene: TRBJ1-2
V gene: TRBV28
CDR3 length: 13
clone size: once
D gene: -
CDR3 DNA: TGTGCCAGCGGGAGAAGCGGGACGCCTGGCTACACCTTC
CDR3 protein: CASGRSGTPGYTF

J gene: TRBJ1-3
V gene: TRBV7-3
CDR3 length: 13
clone size: -
D gene: TRBD1
CDR3 DNA: TGTGCCAGCAGCTCGGGACAGGGAAACACCATATATTTT
CDR3 protein: CASSSGQGNTIYF

J gene: TRBJ2-7
V gene: TRBV4-1
CDR3 length: 15
clone size: -
D gene: -
CDR3 DNA: TGCGCCAGCAGCCAGTACGGCGGAGGCTCCTACGAGCAGTACTTC
CDR3 protein: CASSQYGGGSYEQYF

J gene: TRBJ2-1
V gene: TRBV29-1
CDR3 length: 15
clone size: -
D gene: -
CDR3 DNA: TGCAGCGTTGGGACCCTGTTTGGATCCTACAATGAGCAGTTCTTC
CDR3 protein: CSVGTLFGSYNEQFF

J gene: TRBJ1-1
V gene: TRBV2
CDR3 length: 12
clone size: -
D gene: -
CDR3 DNA: TGTGCCAGCAGTTATACAGAAGCTGAAGCTTTCTTT
CDR3 protein: CASSYTEAEAFF

J gene: TRBJ2-7
V gene: TRBV19
CDR3 length: 13
clone size: -
D gene: -
CDR3 DNA: TGTGCCAGTAGTATAGAGCCAAGGGACGAGCAGTACTTC
CDR3 protein: CASSIEPRDEQYF

J gene: TRBJ2-2
V gene: TRBV19
CDR3 length: 16
clone size: -
D gene: -
CDR3 DNA: TGTGCCAGTAGTATAGATAGTGGGGCGGCGGCCGGGGAGCTGTTTTTT
CDR3 protein: CASSIDSGAAAGELFF

J gene: TRBJ2-7
V gene: TRBV4-1
CDR3 length: 15
clone size: once
D gene: TRBD2
CDR3 DNA: TGCGCCAGCAGCCAAAATCACGGGGGGACGGTCGAGCAGTACTTC
CDR3 protein: CASSQNHGGTVEQYF

J gene: TRBJ2-5
V gene: TRBV27
CDR3 length: 15
clone size: -
D gene: -
CDR3 DNA: TGTGCCAGCAGTTTACGGTCGGGATCGGGTGAGACCCAGTACTTC
CDR3 protein: CASSLRSGSGETQYF

J gene: TRBJ2-1
V gene: TRBV12-2
CDR3 length: 19
clone size: -
D gene: -
CDR3 DNA: TGTGCAAGTCGCTCTCCCGAGGGACAGGGCGCAGGCGGCTACAATGAGCAGTTCTTC
CDR3 protein: CASRSPEGQGAGGYNEQFF

J gene: TRBJ1-5
V gene: TRBV6-1
CDR3 length: 16
clone size: -
D gene: -
CDR3 DNA: TGTGCCAGCAGTGAAGCGCAAGTGACGGCCTGGAAGCCCCAGCATTTT
CDR3 protein: CASSEAQVTAWKPQHF

J gene: TRBJ2-7
V gene: TRBV30
CDR3 length: 13
clone size: -
D gene: -
CDR3 DNA: TGTGCCTGGAGTTGGGGACAAACCTACGAGCAGTACTTC
CDR3 protein: CAWSWGQTYEQYF

J gene: TRBJ2-7
V gene: TRBV6-6
CDR3 length: 15
clone size: -
D gene: -
CDR3 DNA: TGTGCCAGCAGTTACTCTAACAAGGGGGCCTACGAGCAGTACTTC
CDR3 protein: CASSYSNKGAYEQYF